This record looks at one T cell receptor beta chain sequence and its context. Its antigen is unknown. Repertoires were generated with immunoSEQ multiplex PCR, while TCRdb's copy carries only in-frame clones and drops some. Altogether around 300,000 clones are present, about nine tenths being singletons, with the ten largest covering approximately 1.2%. The record originates from a study of cytomegalovirus exposure and HLA in healthy donors. The wider study: A later analysis reported the same platform for the 90 to 150 validation repertoires and the 500 to 750 first-cohort repertoires.

Study results and limitations: Most TCR sequences were uncommon, yet certain public TCRs appeared in many donors. Some TCR beta chains (about 180 of them) were listed as cytomegalovirus-associated. Confirmation was obtained in vitro that three CMV-associated chains are specific for CMV antigens.

This receptor was obtained from a woman aged 25 to 39 in good health and CMV-seropositive. Material for sequencing was PBMCs.

The CDR3 is CASSLGLLLNTEAFF. Here the CDR3 DNA reads TGCGCCAGCAGCCTAGGACTGTTGTTGAACACTGAAGCTTTCTTT. The chain recombines TRBV4-1 with TRBJ1-1; D uncertain. The CDR3 runs 15 residues. The germline V and J ends were trimmed by 4 bases and 0 bases, with 12 bases remaining between them. The V gene's germline CDR1 is MGHRA and CDR2 YSYEKL.